One T cell receptor (beta chain) is described in this entry. This CDR3 has 14 residues. J was trimmed by 1 base and V by 7 bases; bases with no gene match: 4. Germline assignment: CDR1 LNHDA and CDR2 SQIVND (reference sequence). This entry belongs to a study of STAT5B mutations in CD4+ large granular lymphocyte leukemia. Assay used: immunoSEQ multiplex PCR; TCRdb lists only in-frame clones, some missing. Of roughly 32,000 clones in the sample, around nine tenths were seen once. The receptor comes from a human donor in good health. Source material: CD4+ T cells from blood buffy coats. V is TRBV19 and J is TRBJ1-1; TRBD1 matches 9 bases. In nucleotides, the CDR3 is TGTGCCAGTAATACAGGGGGCAGGAACACTGAAGCTTTCTTT. Protein sequence: CASNTGGRNTEAFF.